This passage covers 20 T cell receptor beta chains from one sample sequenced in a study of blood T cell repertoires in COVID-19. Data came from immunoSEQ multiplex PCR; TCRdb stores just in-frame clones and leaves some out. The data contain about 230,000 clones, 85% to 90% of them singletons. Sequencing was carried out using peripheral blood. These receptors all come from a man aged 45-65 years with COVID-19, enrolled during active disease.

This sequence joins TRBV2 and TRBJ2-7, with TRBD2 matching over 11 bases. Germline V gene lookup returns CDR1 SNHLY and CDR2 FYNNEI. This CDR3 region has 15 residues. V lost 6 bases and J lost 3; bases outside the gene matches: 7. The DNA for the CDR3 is TGTGCCAGCAGCAGACTAGCGGGGATACTCTACGAGCAGTACTTC. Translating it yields CASSRLAGILYEQYF.

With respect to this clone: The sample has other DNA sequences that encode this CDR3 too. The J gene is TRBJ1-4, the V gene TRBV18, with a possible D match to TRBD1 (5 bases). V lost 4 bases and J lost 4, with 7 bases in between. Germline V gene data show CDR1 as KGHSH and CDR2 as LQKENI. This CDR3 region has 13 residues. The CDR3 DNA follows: TGTGCCAGCTCACTACAGGTTAATGAAAAACTGTTTTTT. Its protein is CASSLQVNEKLFF.

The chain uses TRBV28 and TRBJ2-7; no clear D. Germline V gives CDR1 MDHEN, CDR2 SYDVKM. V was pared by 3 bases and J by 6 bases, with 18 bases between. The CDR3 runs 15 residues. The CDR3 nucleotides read TGTGCCAGCAGTTTGCCTAGGCATACCGATGGCGAGCAGTACTTC. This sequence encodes CASSLPRHTDGEQYF.

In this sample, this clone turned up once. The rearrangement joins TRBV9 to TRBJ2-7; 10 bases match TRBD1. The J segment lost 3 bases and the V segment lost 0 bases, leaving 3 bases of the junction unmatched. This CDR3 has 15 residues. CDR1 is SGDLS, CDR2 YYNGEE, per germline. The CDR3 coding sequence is TGTGCCAGCAGCGTAGCGACAGGGGGCTACTACGAGCAGTACTTC. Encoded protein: CASSVATGGYYEQYF.

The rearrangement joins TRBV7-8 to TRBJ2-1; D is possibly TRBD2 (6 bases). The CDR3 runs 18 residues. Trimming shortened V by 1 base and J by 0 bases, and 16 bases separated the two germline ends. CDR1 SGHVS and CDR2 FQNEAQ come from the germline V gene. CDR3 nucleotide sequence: TGTGCCAGCAGCTTAGGCCCCCGGCTAGCGCTCTCCTACAATGAGCAGTTCTTC. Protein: CASSLGPRLALSYNEQFF.

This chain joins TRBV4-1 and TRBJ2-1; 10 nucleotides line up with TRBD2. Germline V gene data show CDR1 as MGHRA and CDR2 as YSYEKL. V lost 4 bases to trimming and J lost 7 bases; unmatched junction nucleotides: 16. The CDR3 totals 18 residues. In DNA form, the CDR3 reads TGCGCCAGCAGCCCCACCAGACAAGCGGGGGGGCCGGGGAATGAGCAGTTCTTC. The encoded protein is CASSPTRQAGGPGNEQFF.

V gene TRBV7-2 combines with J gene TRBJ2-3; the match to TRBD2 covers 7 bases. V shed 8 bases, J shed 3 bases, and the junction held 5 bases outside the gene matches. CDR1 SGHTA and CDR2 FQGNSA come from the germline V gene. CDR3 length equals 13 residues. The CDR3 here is CASGRVGTDTQYF. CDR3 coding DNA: TGTGCCAGCGGGAGGGTCGGGACAGATACGCAGTATTTT.

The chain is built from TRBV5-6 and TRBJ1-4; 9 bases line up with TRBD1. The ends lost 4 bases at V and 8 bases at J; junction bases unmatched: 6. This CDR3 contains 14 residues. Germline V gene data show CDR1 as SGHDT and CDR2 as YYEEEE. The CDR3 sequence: CASSTRDREEKLFF. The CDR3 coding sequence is TGTGCCAGCAGCACCCGGGACAGGGAGGAAAAACTGTTTTTT.

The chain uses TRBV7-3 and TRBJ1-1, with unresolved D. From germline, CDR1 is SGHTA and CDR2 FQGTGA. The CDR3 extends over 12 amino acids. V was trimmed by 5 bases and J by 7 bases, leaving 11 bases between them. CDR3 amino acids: CASSAEGIEAFF. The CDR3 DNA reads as TGTGCCAGCAGCGCCGAGGGAATTGAAGCTTTCTTT.

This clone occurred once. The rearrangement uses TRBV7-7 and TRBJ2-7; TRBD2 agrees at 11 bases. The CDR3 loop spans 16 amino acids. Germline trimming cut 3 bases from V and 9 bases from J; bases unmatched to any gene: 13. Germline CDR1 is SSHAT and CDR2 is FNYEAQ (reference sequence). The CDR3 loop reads CASSLAPSGGPRGQYF. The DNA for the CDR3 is TGTGCCAGCAGCTTGGCCCCTAGCGGGGGGCCTCGGGGGCAGTACTTC.

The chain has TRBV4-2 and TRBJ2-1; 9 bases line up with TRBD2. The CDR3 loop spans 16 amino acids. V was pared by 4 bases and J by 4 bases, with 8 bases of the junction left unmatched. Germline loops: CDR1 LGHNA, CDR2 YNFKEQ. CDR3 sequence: CASSPEASGVYNEQFF. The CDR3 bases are TGTGCCAGCAGCCCTGAAGCTAGCGGGGTATACAATGAGCAGTTCTTC.

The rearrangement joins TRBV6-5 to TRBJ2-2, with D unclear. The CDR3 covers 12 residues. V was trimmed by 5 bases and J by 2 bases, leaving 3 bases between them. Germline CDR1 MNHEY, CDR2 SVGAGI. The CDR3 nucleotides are TGTGCCAGCAGTCGTAACACCGGGGAGCTGTTTTTT. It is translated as CASSRNTGELFF.

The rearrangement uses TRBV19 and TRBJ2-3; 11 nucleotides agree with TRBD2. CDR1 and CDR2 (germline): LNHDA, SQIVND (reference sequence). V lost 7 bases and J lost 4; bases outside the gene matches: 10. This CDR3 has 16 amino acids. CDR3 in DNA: TGTGCCAGTAAAACTACTAGCGGGAGCGGGGCAGATACGCAGTATTTT. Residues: CASKTTSGSGADTQYF. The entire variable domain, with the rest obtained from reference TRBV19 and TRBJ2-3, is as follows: DGGITQSPKYLFRKEGQNVTLSCEQNLNHDAMYWYRQDPGQGLRLIYYSQIVNDFQKGDIAEGYSVSREKKESFPLTVTSAQKNPTAFYLCASKTTSGSGADTQYFGPGTRLTVL.

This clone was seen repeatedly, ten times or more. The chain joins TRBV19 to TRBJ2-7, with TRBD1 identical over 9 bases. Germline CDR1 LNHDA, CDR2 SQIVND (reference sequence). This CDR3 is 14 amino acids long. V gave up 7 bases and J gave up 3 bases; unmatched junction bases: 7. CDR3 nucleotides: TGTGCCAGTACCCCCGGGACAGGGAACTACGAGCAGTACTTC. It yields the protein CASTPGTGNYEQYF.

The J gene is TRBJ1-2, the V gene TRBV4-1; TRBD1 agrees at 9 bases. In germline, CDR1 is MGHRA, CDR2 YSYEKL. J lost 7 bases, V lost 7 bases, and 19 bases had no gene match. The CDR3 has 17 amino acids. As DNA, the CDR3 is TGCGCCAGCACCCTATCACCTCCACCGGGACAGGGTCGTGGCTACACCTTC. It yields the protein CASTLSPPPGQGRGYTF.

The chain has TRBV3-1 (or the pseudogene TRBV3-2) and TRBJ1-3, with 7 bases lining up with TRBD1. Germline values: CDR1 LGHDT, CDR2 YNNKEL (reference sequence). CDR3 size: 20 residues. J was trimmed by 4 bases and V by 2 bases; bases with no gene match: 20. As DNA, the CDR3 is TGTGCCAGCAGCCAACCCTACTGGGGCGACAGGGTGGCTTTGGGAAACACCATATATTTT. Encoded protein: CASSQPYWGDRVALGNTIYF.

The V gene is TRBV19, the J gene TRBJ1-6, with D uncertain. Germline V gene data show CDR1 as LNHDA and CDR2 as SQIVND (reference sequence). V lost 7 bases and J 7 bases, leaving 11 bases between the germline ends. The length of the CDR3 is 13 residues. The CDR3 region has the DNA TGTGCCAGTAAGGAGGAGGCAAATTCACCCCTCCACTTT. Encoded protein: CASKEEANSPLHF. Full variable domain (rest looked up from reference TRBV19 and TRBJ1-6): DGGITQSPKYLFRKEGQNVTLSCEQNLNHDAMYWYRQDPGQGLRLIYYSQIVNDFQKGDIAEGYSVSREKKESFPLTVTSAQKNPTAFYLCASKEEANSPLHFGNGTRLTVT.

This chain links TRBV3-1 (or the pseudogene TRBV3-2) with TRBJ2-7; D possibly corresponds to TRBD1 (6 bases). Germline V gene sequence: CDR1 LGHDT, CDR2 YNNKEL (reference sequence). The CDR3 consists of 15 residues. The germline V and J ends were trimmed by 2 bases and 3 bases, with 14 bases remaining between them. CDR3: CASSQRQGPFYEQYF. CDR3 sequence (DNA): TGTGCCAGCAGCCAAAGGCAGGGGCCTTTCTACGAGCAGTACTTC.

The CDR3, as DNA: TGCGCCAGCAGCAAACAGACAGGGGCTTACGAGCAGTACTTC. As protein: CASSKQTGAYEQYF. This chain links TRBV5-1 with TRBJ2-7; TRBD1 agrees at 8 bases. The V gene's germline CDR1 is SGHRS and CDR2 YFSETQ. V lost 4 bases to trimming and J lost 4 bases; unmatched junction nucleotides: 7. This CDR3 has 14 amino acids.

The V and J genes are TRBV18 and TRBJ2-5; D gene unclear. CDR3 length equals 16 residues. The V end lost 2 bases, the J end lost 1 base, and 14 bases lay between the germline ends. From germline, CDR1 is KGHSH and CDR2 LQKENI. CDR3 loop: CASSPDIQNLQETQYF. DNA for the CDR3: TGTGCCAGCTCACCAGATATACAGAACCTCCAAGAGACCCAGTACTTC.